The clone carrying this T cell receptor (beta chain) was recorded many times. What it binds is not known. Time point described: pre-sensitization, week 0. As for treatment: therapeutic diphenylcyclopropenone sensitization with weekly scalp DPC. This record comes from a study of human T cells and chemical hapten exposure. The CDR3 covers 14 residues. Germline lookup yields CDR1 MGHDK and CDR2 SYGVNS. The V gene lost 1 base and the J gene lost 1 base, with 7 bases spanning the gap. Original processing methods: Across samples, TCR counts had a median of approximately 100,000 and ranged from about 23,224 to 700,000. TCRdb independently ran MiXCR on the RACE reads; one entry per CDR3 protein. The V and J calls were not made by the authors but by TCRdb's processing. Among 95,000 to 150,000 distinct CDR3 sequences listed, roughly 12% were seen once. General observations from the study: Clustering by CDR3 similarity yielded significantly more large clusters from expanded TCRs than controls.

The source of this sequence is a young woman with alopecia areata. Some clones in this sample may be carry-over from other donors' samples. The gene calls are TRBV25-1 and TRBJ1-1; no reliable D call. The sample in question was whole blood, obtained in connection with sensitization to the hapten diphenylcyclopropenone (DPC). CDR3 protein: CASSELHPNTEAFF. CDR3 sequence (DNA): TGTGCCAGCAGTGAATTACACCCGAACACTGAAGCTTTCTTT.